This T cell receptor beta chain comes out of a study of tumor-infiltrating lymphocytes in primary liver carcinoma. Study as a whole: Samples returned roughly 3.65 to 7.5 million productive TCRbeta reads, a yield that was similar across tissue types.

Ends included, the CDR3 has 13 residues. From germline, CDR1 is SGHAT and CDR2 FQDESV (reference sequence). Both RNA and DNA were isolated together from around 20-30 mg of bulk tissue that had not been sorted. Surgery removed the patients' primary liver carcinoma. With respect to this clonotype: Its matching antigen is unknown. The conserved phenylalanine or tryptophan is not found at the CDR3 terminus, so this likely reflects a read error. The DNA is omitted, as the CDR3 cannot be located on it reliably, and the CDR3 follows TCRdb's listing.

A constant-region primer primed TCR beta cDNA synthesis from 500 ng of total RNA. For TCR beta, libraries were produced by three nested multiplex PCR rounds using slightly modified ARM-PCR. Two initial PCR rounds of around 9 cycles each paired TRBV1-TRBV30 forward primers with a C-beta reverse primer. TCRdb itself ran the multiplex PCR reads through MiXCR, one entry per CDR3 protein. The sample yields 90,000 to 110,000 distinct CDR3 sequences, roughly 85% seen once. Points from the study as a whole: Among top clones, only about 7.5-24% appeared in all five tumor regions. Relative to blood, tumors carried a significantly larger fraction of the repertoire in their top 250 clones (p = 0.039).

The sequenced sample consisted of liver tumor tissue from sampling region 3. The subset here: tumor region T3, left-lateral pole. The clonotype was recovered from a man aged 40-49 years with primary liver carcinoma and hepatitis B virus infection. This chain connects TRBV11-1 to TRBJ1-6; the table's D call of TRBD1 was not tested on the DNA. The chain's CDR3 is CANSRTLVSPLHR.